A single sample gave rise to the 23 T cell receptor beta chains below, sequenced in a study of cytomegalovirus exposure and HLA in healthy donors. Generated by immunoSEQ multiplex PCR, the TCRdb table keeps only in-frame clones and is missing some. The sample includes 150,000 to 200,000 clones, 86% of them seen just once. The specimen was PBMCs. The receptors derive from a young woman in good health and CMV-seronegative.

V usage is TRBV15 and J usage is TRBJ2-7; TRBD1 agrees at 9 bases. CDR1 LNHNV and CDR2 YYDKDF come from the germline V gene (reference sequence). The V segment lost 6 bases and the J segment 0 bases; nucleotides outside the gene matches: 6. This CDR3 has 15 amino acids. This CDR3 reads CATSPTTGGSYEQYF. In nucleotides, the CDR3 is TGTGCCACCAGTCCCACGACAGGGGGCTCCTACGAGCAGTACTTC.

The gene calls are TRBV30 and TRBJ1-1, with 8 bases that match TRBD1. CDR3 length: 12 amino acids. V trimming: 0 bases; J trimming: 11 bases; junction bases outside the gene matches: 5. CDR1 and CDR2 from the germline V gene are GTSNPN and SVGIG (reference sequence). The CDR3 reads CAWSVFQGAAFF. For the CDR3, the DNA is TGTGCCTGGAGTGTATTTCAGGGGGCGGCTTTCTTT. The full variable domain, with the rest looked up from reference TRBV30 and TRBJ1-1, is SQTIHQWPATLVQPVGSPLSLECTVEGTSNPNLYWYRQAAGRGLQLLFYSVGIGQISSEVPQNLSASRPQDRQFILSSKKLLLSDSGFYLCAWSVFQGAAFFGQGTRLTVV.

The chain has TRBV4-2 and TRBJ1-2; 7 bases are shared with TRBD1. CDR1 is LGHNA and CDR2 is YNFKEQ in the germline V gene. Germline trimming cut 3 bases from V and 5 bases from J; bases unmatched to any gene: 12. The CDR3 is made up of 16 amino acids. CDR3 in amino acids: CASSQLPGQRHYGYTF. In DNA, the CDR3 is TGTGCCAGCAGCCAGTTACCGGGACAGAGGCATTATGGCTACACCTTC.

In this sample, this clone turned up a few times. CDR3 nucleotides: TGTGCCAGCAGCCGACCGGGACAGCCCCAGCATTTT. Protein product: CASSRPGQPQHF. The chain carries TRBV14 and TRBJ1-5; D remains ambiguous. This CDR3 has 12 residues. CDR1 and CDR2 (germline): SGHDN, FVKESK. Trimming stripped 4 bases from V and 7 bases from J, with 8 bases between. Looking up the rest from reference TRBV14 and TRBJ1-5 gives the full variable domain: EAGVTQFPSHSVIEKGQTVTLRCDPISGHDNLYWYRRVMGKEIKFLLHFVKESKQDESGMPNNRFLAERTGGTYSTLKVQPAELEDSGVYFCASSRPGQPQHFGDGTRLSIL.

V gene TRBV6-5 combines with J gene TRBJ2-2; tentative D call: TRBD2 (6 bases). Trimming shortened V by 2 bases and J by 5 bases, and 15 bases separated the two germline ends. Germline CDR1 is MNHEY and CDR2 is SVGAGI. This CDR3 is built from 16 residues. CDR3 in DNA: TGTGCCAGCAGTTACGCGACCTGGGGGACTACCGGGGAGCTGTTTTTT. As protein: CASSYATWGTTGELFF.

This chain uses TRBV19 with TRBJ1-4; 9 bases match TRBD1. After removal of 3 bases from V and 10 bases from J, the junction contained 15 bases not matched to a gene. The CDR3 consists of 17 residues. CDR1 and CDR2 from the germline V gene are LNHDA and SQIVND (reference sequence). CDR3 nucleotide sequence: TGTGCCAGTAGTATGCTAGGACAGGGGATGAATATTGGAAAACTGTTTTTT. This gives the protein CASSMLGQGMNIGKLFF.

In nucleotides, the CDR3 is TGTGCCAGTAGTATGGGCTCAGCTTACGAGCAGTACTTC. It yields the protein CASSMGSAYEQYF. The chain is built from TRBV19 and TRBJ2-7; no firm D call. Per the germline V gene, CDR1 is LNHDA and CDR2 is SQIVND (reference sequence). The CDR3 loop spans 13 amino acids. V was clipped by 3 bases and J by 4 bases, with 10 bases between them.

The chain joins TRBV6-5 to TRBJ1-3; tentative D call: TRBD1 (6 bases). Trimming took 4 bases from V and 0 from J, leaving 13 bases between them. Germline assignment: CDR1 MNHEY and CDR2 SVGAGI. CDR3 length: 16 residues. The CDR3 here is CASSSPGQISGNTIYF. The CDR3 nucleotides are TGTGCCAGCAGTTCGCCGGGACAAATCTCTGGAAACACCATATATTTT.

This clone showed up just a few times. CDR3 nucleotides: TGTGCCAGCAGCTTAACCCGCCCATACAGGGACGGGGGCAATCAGCCCCAGCATTTT. Its protein is CASSLTRPYRDGGNQPQHF. The chain combines TRBV7-7 with TRBJ1-5, with D possibly being TRBD1 (6 bases). Per germline, CDR1 SSHAT and CDR2 FNYEAQ (reference sequence). Trimming cost V 2 bases and J 2 bases, with 22 bases left between them. The CDR3 sequence is 19 residues long.

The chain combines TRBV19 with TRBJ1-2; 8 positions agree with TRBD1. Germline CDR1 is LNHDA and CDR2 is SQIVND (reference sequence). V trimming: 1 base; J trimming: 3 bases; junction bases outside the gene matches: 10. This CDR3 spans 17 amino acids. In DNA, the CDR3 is TGTGCCAGTAGTATAGCCCCTCAGGGGGCAGTTCACTATGGCTACACCTTC. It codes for CASSIAPQGAVHYGYTF.

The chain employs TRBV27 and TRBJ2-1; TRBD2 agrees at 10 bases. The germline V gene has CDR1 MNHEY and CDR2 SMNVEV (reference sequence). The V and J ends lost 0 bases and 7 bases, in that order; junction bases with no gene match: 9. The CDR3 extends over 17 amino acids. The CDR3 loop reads CASSLSITSGTVNEQFF. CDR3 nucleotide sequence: TGTGCCAGCAGTTTATCGATAACTAGCGGGACTGTGAATGAGCAGTTCTTC.

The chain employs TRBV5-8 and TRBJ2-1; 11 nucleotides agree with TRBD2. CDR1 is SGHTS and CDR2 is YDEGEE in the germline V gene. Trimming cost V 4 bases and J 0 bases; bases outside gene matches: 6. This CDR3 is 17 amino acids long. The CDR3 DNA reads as TGTGCCAGCAGCCGTAGCGGGAGGGGGAGCTCCTACAATGAGCAGTTCTTC. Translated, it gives CASSRSGRGSSYNEQFF.

CDR3 sequence reads: CASSPSSGNTIYF. CDR3 coding DNA: TGTGCCAGCAGCCCTTCCTCCGGAAACACCATATATTTT. This sequence joins TRBV7-3 and TRBJ1-3; unclear D gene. V lost 5 bases to trimming and J lost 4 bases, with 9 bases between them. Germline-derived CDR1 and CDR2 are SGHTA and FQGTGA. The CDR3 extends over 13 amino acids.

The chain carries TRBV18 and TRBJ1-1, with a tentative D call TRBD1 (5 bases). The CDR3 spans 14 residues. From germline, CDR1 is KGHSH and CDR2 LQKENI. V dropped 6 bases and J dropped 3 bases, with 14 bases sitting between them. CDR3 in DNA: TGTGCCAGCTCCCCCCTCAGGGCTGACACTGAAGCTTTCTTT. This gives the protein CASSPLRADTEAFF. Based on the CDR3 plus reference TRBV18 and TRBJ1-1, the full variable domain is NAGVMQNPRHLVRRRGQEARLRCSPMKGHSHVYWYRQLPEEGLKFMVYLQKENIIDESGMPKERFSAEFPKEGPSILRIQQVVRGDSAAYFCASSPLRADTEAFFGQGTRLTVV.

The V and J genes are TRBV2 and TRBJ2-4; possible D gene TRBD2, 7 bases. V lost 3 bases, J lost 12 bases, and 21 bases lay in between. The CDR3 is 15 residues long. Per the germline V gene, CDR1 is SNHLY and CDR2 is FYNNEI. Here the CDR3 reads CASSDWVARGGGQYF. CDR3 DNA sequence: TGTGCCAGCAGTGATTGGGTCGCCAGGGGAGGGGGTCAGTACTTC.

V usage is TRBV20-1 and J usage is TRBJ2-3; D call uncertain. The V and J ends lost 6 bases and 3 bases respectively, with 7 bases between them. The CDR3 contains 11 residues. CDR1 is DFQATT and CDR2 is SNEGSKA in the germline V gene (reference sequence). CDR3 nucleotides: TGCAGTGCGTTCCCGACAGATACGCAGTATTTT. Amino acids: CSAFPTDTQYF.

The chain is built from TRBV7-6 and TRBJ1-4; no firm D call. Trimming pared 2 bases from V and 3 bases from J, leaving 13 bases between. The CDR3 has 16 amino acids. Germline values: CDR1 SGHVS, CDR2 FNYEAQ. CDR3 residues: CASSLKEYISNEKLFF. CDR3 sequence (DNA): TGTGCCAGCAGCTTAAAGGAGTACATCTCTAATGAAAAACTGTTTTTT. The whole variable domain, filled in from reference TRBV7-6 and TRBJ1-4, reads GAGVSQSPRYKVTKRGQDVALRCDPISGHVSLYWYRQALGQGPEFLTYFNYEAQQDKSGLPNDRFSAERPEGSISTLTIQRTEQRDSAMYRCASSLKEYISNEKLFFGSGTQLSVL.

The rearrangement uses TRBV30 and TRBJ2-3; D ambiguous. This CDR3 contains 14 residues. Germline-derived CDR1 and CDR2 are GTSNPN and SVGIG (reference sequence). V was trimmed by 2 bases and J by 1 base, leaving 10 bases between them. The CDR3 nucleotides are TGTGCCTGGAGTCAAAGCAGCGGCACAGATACGCAGTATTTT. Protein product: CAWSQSSGTDTQYF.

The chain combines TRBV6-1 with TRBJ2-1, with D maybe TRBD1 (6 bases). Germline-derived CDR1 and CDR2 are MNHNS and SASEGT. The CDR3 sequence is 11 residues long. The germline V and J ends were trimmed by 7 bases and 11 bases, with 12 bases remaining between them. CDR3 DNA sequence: TGTGCCAGCATGTCCGGGACAAAGCAGTTCTTC. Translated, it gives CASMSGTKQFF.

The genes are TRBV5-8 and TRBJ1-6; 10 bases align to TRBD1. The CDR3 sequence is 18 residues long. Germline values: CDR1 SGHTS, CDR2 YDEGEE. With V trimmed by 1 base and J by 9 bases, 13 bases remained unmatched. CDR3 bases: TGTGCCAGCAGCTTGCTGGGACAGGGGTTTTATCGTCGTTCACCCCTCCACTTT. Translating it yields CASSLLGQGFYRRSPLHF.

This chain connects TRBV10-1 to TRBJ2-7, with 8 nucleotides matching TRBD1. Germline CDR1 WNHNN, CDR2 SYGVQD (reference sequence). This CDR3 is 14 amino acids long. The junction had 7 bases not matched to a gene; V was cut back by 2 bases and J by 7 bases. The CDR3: CASSEIQGAREQYF. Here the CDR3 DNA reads TGCGCCAGCAGTGAGATCCAGGGGGCGAGAGAGCAGTACTTC.

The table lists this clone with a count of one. In DNA form, the CDR3 reads TGTGCCAGCAGCCCGGGGTGGGCGAACACTGAAGCTTTCTTT. Amino acid sequence: CASSPGWANTEAFF. The rearrangement uses TRBV6-5 and TRBJ1-1; D is undetermined. The V end lost 6 bases, the J end lost 1 base, and 12 bases lay between the germline ends. The V gene's germline CDR1 is MNHEY and CDR2 SVGAGI. The CDR3 consists of 14 residues.

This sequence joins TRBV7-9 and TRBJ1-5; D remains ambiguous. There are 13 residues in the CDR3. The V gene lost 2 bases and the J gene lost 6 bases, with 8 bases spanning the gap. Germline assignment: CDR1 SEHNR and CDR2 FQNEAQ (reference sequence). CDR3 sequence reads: CASSLSGGQPQHF. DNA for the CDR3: TGTGCCAGCAGCTTATCGGGTGGTCAGCCCCAGCATTTT.